This record covers a single TCR beta chain. These data originate in a study of blood T cell repertoires in COVID-19. Across the study: Acute-phase and convalescent COVID-19 samples originated in the United States, Italy and Spain. The cDNA or gDNA used as material had been derived from T cells, B-cell-depleted T cells, or PBMCs.

Original data processing: How many nucleated cells were present was estimated from reference gene primer amplification. Libraries were prepared by immunoSEQ multiplex PCR; TCRdb keeps only in-frame clonotypes and omits some of them. D and trimming come from the DNA, and the V and J calls and clone size come from that table. The sample holds around 100,000 clones, approximately 87% seen once. Sequencing was carried out using peripheral blood. This clonotype originated in a man aged 50-59 years with acute or convalescent COVID-19.

The chain's CDR3 is CASSLVGGRIVNEQFF. DNA for the CDR3: TGTGCCAGCAGCTTAGTGGGCGGGAGGATAGTCAATGAGCAGTTCTTC. The rearrangement joins TRBV13 to TRBJ2-1; TRBD2 agrees at 8 bases. With 1 base clipped from V and 6 bases from J, the junction kept 8 bases outside the gene matches. CDR3 length: 16 residues. Germline-derived CDR1 and CDR2 are PRHDT and FYEKMQ (reference sequence). Supplemented by reference TRBV13 and TRBJ2-1, the full variable domain reads AAGVIQSPRHLIKEKRETATLKCYPIPRHDTVYWYQQGPGQDPQFLISFYEKMQSDKGSIPDRFSAQQFSDYHSELNMSSLELGDSALYFCASSLVGGRIVNEQFFGPGTRLTVL.